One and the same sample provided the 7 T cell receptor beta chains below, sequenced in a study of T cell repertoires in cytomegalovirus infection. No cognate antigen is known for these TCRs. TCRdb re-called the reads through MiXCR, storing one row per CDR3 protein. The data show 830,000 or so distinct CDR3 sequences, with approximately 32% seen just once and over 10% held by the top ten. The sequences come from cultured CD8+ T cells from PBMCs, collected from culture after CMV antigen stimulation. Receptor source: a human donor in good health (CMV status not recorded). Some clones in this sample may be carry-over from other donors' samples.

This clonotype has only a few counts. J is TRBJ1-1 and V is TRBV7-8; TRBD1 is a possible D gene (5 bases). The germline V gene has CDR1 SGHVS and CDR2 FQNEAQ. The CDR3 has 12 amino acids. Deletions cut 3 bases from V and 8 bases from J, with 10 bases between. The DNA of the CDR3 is TGTGCCAGCAGCTTGACAGACCGAGAAGCTTTCTTT. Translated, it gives CASSLTDREAFF.

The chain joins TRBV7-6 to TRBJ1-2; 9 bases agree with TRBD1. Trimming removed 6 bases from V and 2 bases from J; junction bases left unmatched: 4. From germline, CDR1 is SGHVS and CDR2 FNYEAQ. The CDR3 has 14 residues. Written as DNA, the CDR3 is TGTGCCAGCAGGCCGGGACAGGGAAACTATGGCTACACCTTC. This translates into CASRPGQGNYGYTF.

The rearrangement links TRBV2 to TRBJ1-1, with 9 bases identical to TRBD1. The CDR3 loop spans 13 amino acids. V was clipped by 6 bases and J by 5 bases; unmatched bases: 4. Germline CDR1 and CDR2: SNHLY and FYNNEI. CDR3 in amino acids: CASRGTGNTEAFF. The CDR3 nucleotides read TGTGCCAGCAGAGGGACAGGGAATACTGAAGCTTTCTTT.

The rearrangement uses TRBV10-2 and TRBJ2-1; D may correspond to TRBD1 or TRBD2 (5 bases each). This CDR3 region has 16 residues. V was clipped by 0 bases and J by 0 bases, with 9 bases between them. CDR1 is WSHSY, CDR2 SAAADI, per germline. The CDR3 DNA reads TGCGCCAGCAGTGAGTCGGCAGGGAGCTCCTACAATGAGCAGTTCTTC. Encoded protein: CASSESAGSSYNEQFF.

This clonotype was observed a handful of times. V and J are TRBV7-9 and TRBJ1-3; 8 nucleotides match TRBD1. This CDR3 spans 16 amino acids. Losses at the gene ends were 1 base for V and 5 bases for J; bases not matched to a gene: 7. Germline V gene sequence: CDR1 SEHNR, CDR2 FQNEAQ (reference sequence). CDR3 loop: CASSLEQGVTRNTIYF. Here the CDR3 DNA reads TGTGCCAGCAGCTTAGAACAGGGGGTTACCCGAAACACCATATATTTT.

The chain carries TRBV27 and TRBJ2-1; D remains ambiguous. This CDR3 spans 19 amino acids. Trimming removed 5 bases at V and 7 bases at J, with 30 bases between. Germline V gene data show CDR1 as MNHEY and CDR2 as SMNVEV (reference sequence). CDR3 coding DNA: TGTGCCAGCAGTGGAGCCCCACTTCTTATACAGACACCCGGGAATGAGCAGTTCTTC. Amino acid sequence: CASSGAPLLIQTPGNEQFF.

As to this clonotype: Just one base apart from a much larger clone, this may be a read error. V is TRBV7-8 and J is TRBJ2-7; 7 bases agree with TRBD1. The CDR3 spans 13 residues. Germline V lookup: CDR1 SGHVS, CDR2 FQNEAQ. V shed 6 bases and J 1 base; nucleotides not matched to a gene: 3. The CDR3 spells CASRSGQSYEQYF. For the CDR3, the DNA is TGTGCCAGCAGATCGGGACAGTCCTACGAGCAGTACTTC.